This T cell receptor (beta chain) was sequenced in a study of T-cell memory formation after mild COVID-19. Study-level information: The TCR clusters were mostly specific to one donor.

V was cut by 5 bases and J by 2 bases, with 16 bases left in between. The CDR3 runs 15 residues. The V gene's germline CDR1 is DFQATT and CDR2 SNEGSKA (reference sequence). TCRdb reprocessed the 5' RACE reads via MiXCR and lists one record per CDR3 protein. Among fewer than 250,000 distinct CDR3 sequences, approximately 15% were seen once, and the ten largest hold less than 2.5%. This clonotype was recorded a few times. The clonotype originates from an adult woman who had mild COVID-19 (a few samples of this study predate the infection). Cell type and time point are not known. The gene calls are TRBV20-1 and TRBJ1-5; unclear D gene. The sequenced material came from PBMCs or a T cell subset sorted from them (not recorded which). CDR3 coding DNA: TGCAGTGCTCCATCGACATCCTCGGGCAATCAGCCCCAGCATTTT. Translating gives CSAPSTSSGNQPQHF.